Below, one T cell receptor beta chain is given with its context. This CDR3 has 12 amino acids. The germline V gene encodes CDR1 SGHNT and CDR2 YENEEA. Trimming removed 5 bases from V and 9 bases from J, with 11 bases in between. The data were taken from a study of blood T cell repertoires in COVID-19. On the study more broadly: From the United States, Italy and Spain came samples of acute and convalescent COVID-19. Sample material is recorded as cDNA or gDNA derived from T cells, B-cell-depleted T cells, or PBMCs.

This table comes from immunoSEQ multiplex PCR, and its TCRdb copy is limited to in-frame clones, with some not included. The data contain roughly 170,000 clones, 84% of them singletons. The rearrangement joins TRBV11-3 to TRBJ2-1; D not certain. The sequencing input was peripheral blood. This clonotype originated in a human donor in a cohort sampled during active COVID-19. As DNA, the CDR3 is TGTGCCAGCAGCCGCGGCCCTGGTGAGCAGTTCTTC. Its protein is CASSRGPGEQFF.